The 20 T cell receptor beta chains below all came from one sample that was sequenced in a study of blood T cell repertoires in COVID-19. TCRdb's copy holds only in-frame clones and misses some; the assay was immunoSEQ multiplex PCR. The table includes 350,000 to 400,000 clones, approximately 90% detected once. Input material: PBMCs or T cells enriched from blood (not recorded which). These receptors were obtained from a woman aged 18-29 years who had recovered from COVID-19.

V gene TRBV9 combines with J gene TRBJ1-4; tentatively, D is TRBD1 (6 bases). Germline V CDR1 and CDR2: SGDLS, YYNGEE. The CDR3 loop spans 18 amino acids. Between the trimmed V and J ends, which lost 3 bases and 6 bases, there was a span of 24 bases. CDR3: CASSGGPGPSPWDEKLFF. Here the CDR3 DNA reads TGTGCCAGCAGCGGGGGGCCGGGCCCGAGTCCTTGGGATGAAAAACTGTTTTTT.

The chain uses TRBV6-6 and TRBJ1-6, with 11 positions matching TRBD1. Looked up from germline, CDR1 is MNHNY and CDR2 is SVGAGI (reference sequence). The CDR3 has 15 amino acids. The V segment lost 6 bases and the J segment 10 bases; nucleotides outside the gene matches: 8. The CDR3 here is CASSQGTGGKSPLHF. The DNA for the CDR3 is TGTGCCAGCAGCCAAGGGACAGGGGGGAAGTCACCCCTCCACTTT.

The chain joins TRBV28 to TRBJ1-3; D not resolved. This CDR3 has 14 amino acids. CDR1 is MDHEN and CDR2 is SYDVKM in the germline V gene. V was clipped by 2 bases and J by 0 bases, with 5 bases between them. The CDR3 DNA is TGTGCCAGCAGTTTAACCGGCTCTGGAAACACCATATATTTT. Its protein is CASSLTGSGNTIYF.

The CDR3 is CASSPGQGFYNEQFF. The CDR3, as DNA: TGTGCCAGCAGCCCGGGACAGGGTTTTTACAATGAGCAGTTCTTC. The chain employs TRBV7-2 and TRBJ2-1; 9 bases fit TRBD1. This CDR3 spans 15 amino acids. Per the germline V gene, CDR1 is SGHTA and CDR2 is FQGNSA. The trim removed 5 bases at V and 4 bases at J, leaving 6 bases unmatched.

The genes are TRBV29-1 and TRBJ1-6; 7 nucleotides align to TRBD1. The germline CDR1 and CDR2 sequences are SQVTM and ANQGSEA. This CDR3 is built from 14 residues. J gave up 6 bases and V 4 bases, and 6 bases lay outside the gene matches. CDR3 sequence: CSVADTGVNSPLHF. DNA for the CDR3: TGCAGCGTTGCCGACACAGGGGTTAATTCACCCCTCCACTTT.

V usage is TRBV11-2 and J usage is TRBJ2-7, with D tentatively TRBD2 (6 bases). The germline V gene encodes CDR1 SGHAT and CDR2 FQNNGV. V was pared by 5 bases and J by 5 bases, with 10 bases between. This CDR3 spans 12 amino acids. CDR3 loop: CASSPPGDEQYF. DNA of the CDR3: TGTGCCAGCAGCCCGCCGGGGGACGAGCAGTACTTC. The full variable domain, with the rest looked up from reference TRBV11-2 and TRBJ2-7, is EAGVAQSPRYKIIEKRQSVAFWCNPISGHATLYWYQQILGQGPKLLIQFQNNGVVDDSQLPKDRFSAERLKGVDSTLKIQPAKLEDSAVYLCASSPPGDEQYFGPGTRLTVT.

The rearrangement uses TRBV2 and TRBJ1-5; unclear D gene. Germline V gene sequence: CDR1 SNHLY, CDR2 FYNNEI. The germline V and J ends were trimmed by 5 bases and 2 bases, with 13 bases remaining between them. This CDR3 region has 15 residues. The CDR3 here is CASSFDIQRNQPQHF. CDR3 DNA: TGTGCCAGCAGTTTTGATATACAGCGCAATCAGCCCCAGCATTTT.

This clone occurred once. The chain uses TRBV9 and TRBJ2-3; maybe TRBD1 (7 bases). Trimming took off 2 bases at V and 4 bases at J, with 14 bases between the two ends. Germline V lookup: CDR1 SGDLS, CDR2 YYNGEE. The CDR3 is 15 residues long. DNA for the CDR3: TGTGCCAGCAGCGTCTCGCAGGGGGGCGCAGATACGCAGTATTTT. Amino acid sequence: CASSVSQGGADTQYF.

The table lists this clone with a count of one. V is TRBV10-2 and J is TRBJ2-7; D is ambiguous. Germline V CDR1 and CDR2: WSHSY, SAAADI. This CDR3 spans 13 amino acids. The V and J ends lost 0 bases and 2 bases respectively, with 5 bases between them. The CDR3: CASSESGPYEQYF. The CDR3, as DNA: TGCGCCAGCAGTGAGTCGGGCCCCTACGAGCAGTACTTC.

The V gene is TRBV7-2, the J gene TRBJ2-4; D perhaps matches TRBD1 (6 bases). There are 15 residues in the CDR3. Per the germline V gene, CDR1 is SGHTA and CDR2 is FQGNSA. Trimming took 3 bases from V and 5 from J, leaving 14 bases between them. The CDR3 region has the DNA TGTGCCAGCAGCTTGAGGGGGAAGAGGGAAAACATTCAGTACTTC. This translates into CASSLRGKRENIQYF. The full variable domain, with the rest looked up from reference TRBV7-2 and TRBJ2-4, is GAGVSQSPSNKVTEKGKDVELRCDPISGHTALYWYRQSLGQGLEFLIYFQGNSAPDKSGLPSDRFSAERTGGSVSTLTIQRTQQEDSAVYLCASSLRGKRENIQYFGAGTRLSVL.

CDR3 residues: CASSIWLAVYNEQFF. As DNA, the CDR3 is TGTGCCAGTAGTATCTGGTTAGCGGTGTACAATGAGCAGTTCTTC. V is TRBV19 and J is TRBJ2-1, with D possibly being TRBD2 (6 bases). This CDR3 is built from 15 residues. CDR1 LNHDA and CDR2 SQIVND come from the germline V gene (reference sequence). V was pared by 3 bases and J by 4 bases, with 13 bases between.

About this clone itself: Other DNA sequences within the sample encode an identical CDR3. The chain recombines TRBV18 with TRBJ1-2; 7 nucleotides agree with TRBD1. The germline V gene has CDR1 KGHSH and CDR2 LQKENI. The CDR3 has 12 residues. V shed 1 base, J shed 7 bases, and the junction held 0 bases outside the gene matches. The DNA of the CDR3 is TGTGCCAGCTCACCACAGGGGGCTGGCTACACCTTC. It yields the protein CASSPQGAGYTF.

J is TRBJ1-6 and V is TRBV3-1 (or the pseudogene TRBV3-2); D is undetermined. Germline-derived CDR1 and CDR2 are LGHDT and YNNKEL (reference sequence). Trimming took 1 base from V and 7 from J, leaving 8 bases between them. There are 14 residues in the CDR3. The DNA of the CDR3 is TGTGCCAGCAGCCAAGGTCAGACAAATTCACCCCTCCACTTT. This translates into CASSQGQTNSPLHF.

This clone was picked up a small number of times. An end of the junction differs from the germline gene, which may be a read error. V and J are TRBV27 and TRBJ1-6; D might be TRBD1 (6 bases). This CDR3 is 16 amino acids long. Germline V CDR1 and CDR2: MNHEY, SMNVEV (reference sequence). The CDR3 sequence: CASSSSLTGYISPLHF. CDR3 coding DNA: TGTGCCAGCAGTTCCTCCTTGACAGGTTATATTTCACCCCTCCACTTT.

This clone has more than one count but fewer than ten. The chain joins TRBV2 to TRBJ2-1; 11 bases are shared with TRBD2. The germline V gene has CDR1 SNHLY and CDR2 FYNNEI. The length of the CDR3 is 15 residues. Trimming cost V 6 bases and J 3 bases; bases outside gene matches: 4. CDR3: CASRPLAGGYNEQFF. The CDR3 DNA sequence: TGTGCCAGCAGACCCCTAGCGGGGGGCTACAATGAGCAGTTCTTC.

For the CDR3, the DNA is TGTGCCAGCAGCTTCCCAGGGGACGGGTGGGAGACCCAGTACTTC. It specifies CASSFPGDGWETQYF. The chain links TRBV7-2 to TRBJ2-5; D possibly corresponds to TRBD1 (6 bases). CDR3 size: 15 residues. The germline CDR1 and CDR2 sequences are SGHTA and FQGNSA. Trimming removed 3 bases at V and 5 bases at J, with 16 bases between.

This chain joins TRBV7-8 and TRBJ2-5, with TRBD2 as a possible D gene (5 bases). CDR1 is SGHVS and CDR2 is FQNEAQ in the germline V gene. Trimming stripped 5 bases from V and 2 bases from J, with 9 bases between. CDR3 length equals 13 residues. The CDR3 DNA follows: TGTGCCAGCAGCGTCGGGATTCAAGAGACCCAGTACTTC. Residues: CASSVGIQETQYF. Looking up the rest from reference TRBV7-8 and TRBJ2-5 gives the full variable domain: GAGVSQSPRYKVAKRGQDVALRCDPISGHVSLFWYQQALGQGPEFLTYFQNEAQLDKSGLPSDRFFAERPEGSVSTLKIQRTQQEDSAVYLCASSVGIQETQYFGPGTRLLVL.

CDR3 residues: CASSTYSGTGAGYTF. Written as DNA, the CDR3 is TGTGCCAGTAGTACATATTCCGGGACAGGGGCCGGCTACACCTTC. The chain is built from TRBV19 and TRBJ1-2, with 10 bases aligning to TRBD1. From germline, CDR1 is LNHDA and CDR2 SQIVND (reference sequence). Trimming at V came to 4 bases and at J to 8 bases, leaving 10 bases not matched to a gene. CDR3 length: 15 amino acids.

The gene calls are TRBV12-5 and TRBJ2-2, with D tentatively TRBD2 (6 bases). The CDR3 length is 18 residues. Germline assignment: CDR1 LGHNT and CDR2 FRNRAP. The V and J ends lost 7 bases and 1 base respectively, with 22 bases between them. The CDR3 DNA sequence: TGTGCTAGTGCCGGATCGTGGGGGGTACCAAGGAACACCGGGGAGCTGTTTTTT. Amino acid sequence: CASAGSWGVPRNTGELFF. Drawing the rest from reference TRBV12-5 and TRBJ2-2, the complete variable domain is DARVTQTPRHKVTEMGQEVTMRCQPILGHNTVFWYRQTMMQGLELLAYFRNRAPLDDSGMPKDRFSAEMPDATLATLKIQPSEPRDSAVYFCASAGSWGVPRNTGELFFGEGSRLTVL.

This clone has just a few counts. The same CDR3 also results from other DNA sequences found in this sample. V is TRBV4-1 and J is TRBJ2-7, with D possibly TRBD2 on 5 matching bases. CDR1 MGHRA and CDR2 YSYEKL come from the germline V gene. The CDR3 is made up of 14 amino acids. V was clipped by 0 bases and J by 1 base, with 7 bases between them. CDR3 region: CASSQDRGSYEQYF. For the CDR3, the DNA is TGCGCCAGCAGCCAAGATCGGGGATCCTACGAGCAGTACTTC.